This T cell receptor (beta chain) appears in the sequencing data of a study of T cells in women clearing cervical HPV infection. Clones were sequenced by immunoSEQ multiplex PCR, and TCRdb holds only the in-frame ones, with some missing. This sample contains approximately 13,000 clones. A note on this clone: Its target is unknown. Read coverage stops 3 residues before the CDR3 terminus; the germline J gene supplies the remainder. This specimen includes other DNA sequences encoding the same CDR3.

The study's findings and limits: Repertoire richness, not evenness, was significantly elevated in CIN3+ cases versus controls.

CDR1 is MNHEY, CDR2 SVGEGT, per germline. The length of the CDR3 is 11 residues. Cervical HPV DNA detected by MY09/MY11 PCR, typed by dot-blot. This TCR derives from a woman aged 18 to 75 with a cervical HPV16 infection that either progressed to CIN3+ or cleared (not recorded which). The chain employs TRBV6-2 or TRBV6-3 and TRBJ2-3; D is undetermined. Material: blood buffy coat. The part of the CDR3 DNA that was read is TGTGCCAGCAGCCCACAAGAGACG. Translation gives CASSPQET. The CDR3, in full, reads CASSPQETQYF.